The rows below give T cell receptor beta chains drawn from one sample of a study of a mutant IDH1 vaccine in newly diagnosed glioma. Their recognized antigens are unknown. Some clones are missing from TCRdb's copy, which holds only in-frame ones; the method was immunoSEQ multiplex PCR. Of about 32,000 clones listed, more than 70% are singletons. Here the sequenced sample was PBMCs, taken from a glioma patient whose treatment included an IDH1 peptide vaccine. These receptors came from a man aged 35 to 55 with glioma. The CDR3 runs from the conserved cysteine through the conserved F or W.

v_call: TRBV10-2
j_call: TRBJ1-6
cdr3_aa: CASSVPLWDSPLHF

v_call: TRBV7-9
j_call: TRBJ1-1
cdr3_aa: CASSLPGTGEGNTEAFF

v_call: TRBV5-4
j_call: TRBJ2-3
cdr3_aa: CASSPGNTDTQYF

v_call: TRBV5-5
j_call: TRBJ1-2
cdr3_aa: CASSLQGANYGYTF

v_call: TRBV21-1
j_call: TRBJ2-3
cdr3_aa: CASMPMGQGEDDTQYF

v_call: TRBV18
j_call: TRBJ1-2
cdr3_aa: CASSPEGDYGYTF

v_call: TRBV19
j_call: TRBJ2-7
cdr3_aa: CASSITGGPSSPEQYF

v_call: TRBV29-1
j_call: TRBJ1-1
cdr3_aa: CSVEDLLGWGNTEAFF

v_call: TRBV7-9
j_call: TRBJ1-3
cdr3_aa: CASSSRGNTIYF

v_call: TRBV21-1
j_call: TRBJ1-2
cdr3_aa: CASSKVFDSHGYTF

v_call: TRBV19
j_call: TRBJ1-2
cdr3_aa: CASSPRDRVDYGYTF

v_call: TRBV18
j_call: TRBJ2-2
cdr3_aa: CASSPPRGPNTGELFF

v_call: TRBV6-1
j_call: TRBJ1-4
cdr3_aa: CAVQGLEEKLFF

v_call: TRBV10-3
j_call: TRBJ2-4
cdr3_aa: CASLAGGPGAKNIQYF

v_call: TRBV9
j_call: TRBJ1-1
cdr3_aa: CASSRGSLNTEAFF

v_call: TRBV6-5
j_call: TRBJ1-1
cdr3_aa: CASSFGLEMNTEAFF

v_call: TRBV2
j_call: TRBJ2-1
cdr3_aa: CASSPLGAYNEQFF

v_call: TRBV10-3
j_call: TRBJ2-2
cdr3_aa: CAISESRGASTGELFF

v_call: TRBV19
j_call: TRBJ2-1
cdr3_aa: CASSIDTSGGLGRNEQFF

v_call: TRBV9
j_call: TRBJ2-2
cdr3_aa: CASSRSGTTNTGELFF

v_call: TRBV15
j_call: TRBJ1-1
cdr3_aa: CATSRDRGNTEAFF

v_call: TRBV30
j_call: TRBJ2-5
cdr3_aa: CAWGRQPETQYF

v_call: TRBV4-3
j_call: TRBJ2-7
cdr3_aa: CASSQDGAGGAYEQYF

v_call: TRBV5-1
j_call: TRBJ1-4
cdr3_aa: CASKRLGQTNEKLFF

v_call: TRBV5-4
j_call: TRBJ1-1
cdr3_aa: CASRPAPGPNTEAFF

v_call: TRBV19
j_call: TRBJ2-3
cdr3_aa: CASCPGGGTSTDTQYF

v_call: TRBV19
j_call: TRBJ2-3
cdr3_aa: CATGLAGNLLSTDTQYF

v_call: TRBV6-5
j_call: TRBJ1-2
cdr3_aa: CASSPNNLGGYTF

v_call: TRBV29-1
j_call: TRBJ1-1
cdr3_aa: CSGGGNGGTEAFF

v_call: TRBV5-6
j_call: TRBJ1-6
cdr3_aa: CASSPHGGASPLHF

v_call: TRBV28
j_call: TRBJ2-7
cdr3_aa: CASSFSPGGVSYEQYF

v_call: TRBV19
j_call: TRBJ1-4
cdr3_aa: CASSIYGTSNEKLFF

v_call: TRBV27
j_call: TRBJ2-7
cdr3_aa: CASSFLRTGEAYEQYF

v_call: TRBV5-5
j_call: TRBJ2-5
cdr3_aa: CASSYRQGAVQETQYF

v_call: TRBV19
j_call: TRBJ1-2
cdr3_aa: CASSIEAQGRGYTF